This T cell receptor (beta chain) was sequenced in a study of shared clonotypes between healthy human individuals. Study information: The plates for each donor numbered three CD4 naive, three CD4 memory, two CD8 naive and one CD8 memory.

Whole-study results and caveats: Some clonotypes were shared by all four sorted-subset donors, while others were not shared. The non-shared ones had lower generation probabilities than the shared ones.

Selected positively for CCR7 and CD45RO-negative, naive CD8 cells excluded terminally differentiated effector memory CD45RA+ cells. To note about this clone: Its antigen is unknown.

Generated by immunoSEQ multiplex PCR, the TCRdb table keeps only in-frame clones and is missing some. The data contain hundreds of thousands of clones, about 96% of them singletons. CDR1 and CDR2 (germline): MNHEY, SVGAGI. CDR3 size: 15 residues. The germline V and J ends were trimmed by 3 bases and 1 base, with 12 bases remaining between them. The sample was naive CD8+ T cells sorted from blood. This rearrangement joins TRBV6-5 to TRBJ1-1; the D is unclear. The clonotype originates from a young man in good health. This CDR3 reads CASSYEAFGNTEAFF. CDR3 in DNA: TGTGCCAGCAGTTATGAAGCCTTCGGGAACACTGAAGCTTTCTTT.